Presented here are 27 T cell receptor beta chains from one specimen sequenced in a study of cytomegalovirus exposure and HLA in healthy donors. The PCR was carried out with 60 Vbeta primers and 13 Jbeta primers. Generated by immunoSEQ multiplex PCR, the TCRdb table keeps only in-frame clones and is missing some. The table records approximately 83,000 clones, more than 70% of them present only once. The sequenced material came from PBMCs. The receptors here all came from a man between 18 and 35 years old in good health and CMV-seronegative.

The rearrangement links TRBV19 to TRBJ2-5; TRBD1 might be the D (5 bases). CDR3 length: 16 amino acids. V dropped 5 bases and J dropped 0 bases, with 16 bases sitting between them. Germline-derived CDR1 and CDR2 are LNHDA and SQIVND (reference sequence). CDR3 DNA sequence: TGTGCCAGTAGTCCCCAGAGTCGACAGAACCAAGAGACCCAGTACTTC. Translated, it gives CASSPQSRQNQETQYF. Using reference TRBV19 and TRBJ2-5 for the parts outside the CDR3, the full variable domain is DGGITQSPKYLFRKEGQNVTLSCEQNLNHDAMYWYRQDPGQGLRLIYYSQIVNDFQKGDIAEGYSVSREKKESFPLTVTSAQKNPTAFYLCASSPQSRQNQETQYFGPGTRLLVL.

The rearrangement uses TRBV11-2 and TRBJ2-5; a possible D gene is TRBD1 (6 bases). With 2 bases removed from V and 1 base from J, the gap between germline ends came to 11 bases. Per germline, CDR1 SGHAT and CDR2 FQNNGV. CDR3 length: 15 residues. The CDR3: CASSLTGQFQETQYF. The CDR3 DNA follows: TGTGCCAGCAGCTTAACCGGACAGTTCCAAGAGACCCAGTACTTC.

The chain employs TRBV30 and TRBJ2-1; D is possibly TRBD2 (6 bases). CDR3 length: 12 residues. V was cut by 8 bases and J by 8 bases, with 16 bases left in between. CDR1 GTSNPN and CDR2 SVGIG come from the germline V gene (reference sequence). CDR3 DNA sequence: TGTGCCGGGGACTCGACTCGGCATGAGCAGTTCTTC. Residues: CAGDSTRHEQFF.

The rearrangement joins TRBV19 to TRBJ2-7, with 10 positions matching TRBD1. The germline CDR1 and CDR2 sequences are LNHDA and SQIVND (reference sequence). The CDR3 runs to 14 residues. V gave up 8 bases and J gave up 3 bases; unmatched junction bases: 7. This chain's CDR3 is CASQTGTGVYEQYF. The CDR3 nucleotides read TGTGCCAGTCAGACCGGGACAGGGGTCTACGAGCAGTACTTC.

This clone appeared a few times. This chain joins TRBV7-2 and TRBJ2-1; tentatively, D is TRBD2 (7 bases). The CDR3 has 14 residues. In germline, CDR1 is SGHTA, CDR2 FQGNSA. Trimming pared 0 bases from V and 6 bases from J, leaving 9 bases between. This CDR3 is CASSLAGGLNEQFF. For the CDR3, the DNA is TGTGCCAGCAGCTTAGCGGGGGGGCTCAATGAGCAGTTCTTC. The full variable domain, with the rest looked up from reference TRBV7-2 and TRBJ2-1, is GAGVSQSPSNKVTEKGKDVELRCDPISGHTALYWYRQSLGQGLEFLIYFQGNSAPDKSGLPSDRFSAERTGGSVSTLTIQRTQQEDSAVYLCASSLAGGLNEQFFGPGTRLTVL.

The chain uses TRBV30 and TRBJ2-1, with 7 bases matching TRBD1. CDR3 length equals 14 residues. CDR1 is GTSNPN and CDR2 is SVGIG in the germline V gene (reference sequence). The V gene end was trimmed by 5 bases and the J gene end by 11 bases; junction bases not matched to a gene: 15. The CDR3 DNA sequence: TGTGCCTGGCCGCGCGGACAGGTGCCAATGAAGCAGTTCTTC. Translated, it gives CAWPRGQVPMKQFF.

The chain carries TRBV5-4 and TRBJ2-6; a possible D gene is TRBD1 (6 bases). The V end was cut by 0 bases, the J end by 9 bases, with 13 bases between. CDR3 length equals 15 residues. The V gene's germline CDR1 is SGHNT and CDR2 YYREEE (reference sequence). The CDR3: CASSLENRARNVLTF. The DNA of the CDR3 is TGTGCCAGCAGCTTGGAGAACAGGGCCCGCAACGTCCTGACTTTC.

Only one count was recorded for this clone. An end of the junction does not agree with germline; a read error may underlie this. The chain joins TRBV7-9 to TRBJ1-5, with D maybe TRBD1 (5 bases). The CDR3 covers 18 residues. CDR1 is SEHNR and CDR2 is FQNEAQ in the germline V gene (reference sequence). The CDR3 protein is CSSSSGGSQVGDNQPQHF. CDR3 DNA sequence: TGTTCCAGCAGCTCCGGGGGGTCGCAGGTTGGGGACAATCAGCCCCAGCATTTT.

This chain joins TRBV6-1 and TRBJ2-5; TRBD1 might be the D (6 bases). Germline CDR1 reads MNHNS; CDR2 reads SASEGT. This CDR3 contains 14 residues. V gave up 3 bases and J gave up 2 bases, with 10 bases separating them. The CDR3, as DNA: TGTGCCAGCAGTGATACAGGGTTACAAGAGACCCAGTACTTC. The encoded protein is CASSDTGLQETQYF.

This sequence joins TRBV30 and TRBJ2-5; D might be TRBD1 (5 bases). Germline-derived CDR1 and CDR2 are GTSNPN and SVGIG (reference sequence). The CDR3 consists of 17 residues. The V and J ends lost 0 bases and 1 base respectively, with 18 bases between them. This CDR3 reads CAWSVSRTPSPQETQYF. CDR3 coding DNA: TGTGCCTGGAGTGTATCAAGGACACCGTCCCCCCAAGAGACCCAGTACTTC.

This sequence joins TRBV27 and TRBJ1-1, with 10 nucleotides matching TRBD1. Germline V gene sequence: CDR1 MNHEY, CDR2 SMNVEV (reference sequence). The V gene end was trimmed by 3 bases and the J gene end by 8 bases; junction bases not matched to a gene: 6. The CDR3 sequence is 14 residues long. Here the CDR3 DNA reads TGTGCCAGCAGTTTTGGACAGGGGGGCCCAGAAGCTTTCTTT. Encoded protein: CASSFGQGGPEAFF.

The chain couples TRBV11-3 to TRBJ2-2; TRBD2 might be the D (5 bases). V was clipped by 3 bases and J by 7 bases, with 12 bases between them. The CDR3 is made up of 14 amino acids. Germline V gives CDR1 SGHNT, CDR2 YENEEA. The CDR3 nucleotides read TGTGCCAGCAGCTTGAGTCCGGGGAGCGGGGAGCTGTTTTTT. Its protein is CASSLSPGSGELFF.

This clone was recorded a few times. V usage is TRBV5-5 and J usage is TRBJ1-1; the match to TRBD1 covers 11 bases. CDR1 and CDR2 (germline): SGHKS, YYEKEE (reference sequence). The CDR3 is made up of 16 amino acids. J lost 4 bases, V lost 4 bases, and 9 bases had no gene match. The CDR3 nucleotides read TGTGCCAGCAGCCCCCGAAGAGGACAGGGGGCCACTGAAGCTTTCTTT. Translated: CASSPRRGQGATEAFF.

The gene calls are TRBV5-1 and TRBJ2-3; 9 bases line up with TRBD1. The CDR3 has 15 amino acids. The ends lost 4 bases at V and 4 bases at J; junction bases unmatched: 7. Looked up from germline, CDR1 is SGHRS and CDR2 is YFSETQ. The CDR3 coding sequence is TGCGCCAGCAGCCGGGGACAGGGAGAGGCAGATACGCAGTATTTT. It specifies CASSRGQGEADTQYF.

On this clone itself: In the same sample, other DNA sequences code for this CDR3. The CDR3 bases are TGCGCCAGCAGCTCGAGGCAGGGGTACCAAGAGACCCAGTACTTC. As protein: CASSSRQGYQETQYF. The chain has TRBV5-1 and TRBJ2-5, with D maybe TRBD1 (6 bases). V gave up 3 bases and J gave up 0 bases, with 12 bases separating them. CDR1 SGHRS and CDR2 YFSETQ come from the germline V gene. The CDR3 length is 15 residues.

CDR3 coding DNA: TGTGCCAGCAGCTTAGGGGGACAGGGGATCGGCCAGCCCCAGCATTTT. Encoded protein: CASSLGGQGIGQPQHF. The chain recombines TRBV7-8 with TRBJ1-5, with TRBD1 matching 10 bases. V shed 1 base, J shed 7 bases, and the junction held 7 bases outside the gene matches. This CDR3 comprises 16 residues. CDR1 SGHVS and CDR2 FQNEAQ come from the germline V gene. Full variable domain (missing parts from reference TRBV7-8 and TRBJ1-5): GAGVSQSPRYKVAKRGQDVALRCDPISGHVSLFWYQQALGQGPEFLTYFQNEAQLDKSGLPSDRFFAERPEGSVSTLKIQRTQQEDSAVYLCASSLGGQGIGQPQHFGDGTRLSIL.

This chain links TRBV23-1 with TRBJ1-2, with TRBD1 as a possible D gene (5 bases). TRBV23-1 falls under the ORF class, with uncertain function. The ends were cut back, 4 bases at V and 3 bases at J, with 9 bases in the middle. The CDR3 is made up of 13 amino acids. The DNA for the CDR3 is TGCGCCAGCAGTCCTATAGGGGACTATGGCTACACCTTC. This encodes CASSPIGDYGYTF.

The chain combines TRBV2 with TRBJ1-2; no reliable D call. Germline CDR1 SNHLY, CDR2 FYNNEI. The CDR3 consists of 14 residues. V gave up 2 bases and J gave up 2 bases, with 9 bases separating them. CDR3 protein: CASSESPTNYGYTF. DNA of the CDR3: TGTGCCAGCAGTGAATCCCCGACAAACTATGGCTACACCTTC.

This clone was seen only a few times. This chain links TRBV5-1 with TRBJ2-7; a possible D gene is TRBD1 (5 bases). V lost 5 bases and J 0 bases, leaving 15 bases between the germline ends. CDR1 and CDR2 (germline): SGHRS, YFSETQ. CDR3 length: 15 amino acids. The CDR3 spells CASRLQQVASYEQYF. CDR3 coding DNA: TGCGCCAGCAGATTGCAACAGGTCGCCTCCTACGAGCAGTACTTC.

This clone appeared a few times. The V gene is TRBV11-2, the J gene TRBJ1-1; 8 positions match TRBD1. The CDR3 covers 15 residues. V lost 4 bases, J lost 3 bases, and 7 bases stayed unmatched. In germline, CDR1 is SGHAT, CDR2 FQNNGV. CDR3 bases: TGTGCCAGCAGCTGGACAGGGTGGGGGTACACTGAAGCTTTCTTT. It yields the protein CASSWTGWGYTEAFF.

The genes are TRBV5-1 and TRBJ1-2; D call uncertain. Germline lookup yields CDR1 SGHRS and CDR2 YFSETQ. Trimming left V 4 bases short and J 6 bases short, with 16 bases between. CDR3 size: 14 residues. CDR3 sequence reads: CASSLHEGGDGYTF. The DNA for the CDR3 is TGCGCCAGCAGCCTTCATGAGGGCGGCGATGGCTACACCTTC. Based on the CDR3 plus reference TRBV5-1 and TRBJ1-2, the full variable domain is KAGVTQTPRYLIKTRGQQVTLSCSPISGHRSVSWYQQTPGQGLQFLFEYFSETQRNKGNFPGRFSGRQFSNSRSEMNVSTLELGDSALYLCASSLHEGGDGYTFGSGTRLTVV.

The chain links TRBV5-6 to TRBJ2-1; unclear D gene. Trimming removed 1 base at V and 6 bases at J, with 8 bases between. The CDR3 sequence is 13 residues long. In germline, CDR1 is SGHDT, CDR2 YYEEEE. CDR3 in DNA: TGTGCCAGCAGCTTGCGCCTAACCAATGAGCAGTTCTTC. Its protein product is CASSLRLTNEQFF.

The chain recombines TRBV9 with TRBJ2-7; the D gene is possibly TRBD2 (6 bases). The germline CDR1 and CDR2 sequences are SGDLS and YYNGEE. The CDR3 covers 13 residues. Deletions cut 4 bases from V and 4 bases from J, with 12 bases between. Written as DNA, the CDR3 is TGTGCCAGCAGCTCTCCCCGGGGGTACGAGCAGTACTTC. This sequence encodes CASSSPRGYEQYF.

The chain links TRBV2 to TRBJ2-1; 7 nucleotides match TRBD2. The V and J ends lost 4 bases and 8 bases, in that order; junction bases with no gene match: 14. The CDR3 extends over 16 amino acids. The V gene's germline CDR1 is SNHLY and CDR2 FYNNEI. CDR3 region: CASSGYAGVSMDEQFF. The CDR3, as DNA: TGTGCCAGCAGTGGTTATGCGGGGGTTTCTATGGATGAGCAGTTCTTC.

This chain joins TRBV6-6 and TRBJ2-5; 7 nucleotides match TRBD1. The J call may be in error: the DNA end matches TRBJ2-7 better. The CDR3 spans 14 residues. Germline-derived CDR1 and CDR2 are MNHNY and SVGAGI (reference sequence). The CDR3 loop reads CASSHGTVGYEQYF. The DNA for the CDR3 is TGTGCCAGCAGTCACGGGACAGTGGGCTACGAGCAGTACTTC.

V and J are TRBV30 and TRBJ1-2; D is possibly TRBD1 (5 bases). The V gene's germline CDR1 is GTSNPN and CDR2 SVGIG (reference sequence). V was cut by 3 bases and J by 4 bases, with 9 bases left in between. This CDR3 has 12 amino acids. The CDR3 nucleotides are TGTGCCTGGAGCAGGGTAGCCTATGGCTACACCTTC. It yields the protein CAWSRVAYGYTF.

This clone was picked up a small number of times. V and J are TRBV29-1 and TRBJ2-2; TRBD1 matches 8 bases. The CDR3 length is 14 residues. The trim removed 4 bases at V and 2 bases at J, leaving 3 bases unmatched. The germline gives CDR1 SQVTM, CDR2 ANQGSEA. The CDR3 sequence is CSVVQGANTGELFF. The CDR3, as DNA: TGCAGCGTTGTGCAGGGGGCTAACACCGGGGAGCTGTTTTTT.